The rows below give T cell receptor beta chains drawn from one sample of a study of T-cell reconstitution after alpha-beta-depleted transplantation in children. A single record per CDR3 protein comes from TCRdb applying MiXCR to the PCR reads. The repertoire holds 490,000 or so distinct CDR3 sequences, with 12% as singletons. This sample comprised PBMCs from the stem cell graft donor, obtained from the stem cell graft. These receptors originate from a human donor who donated a stem cell graft to a child with combined immunodeficiency. The CDR3 runs from the conserved cysteine through the conserved F or W. Fields, in order: clone size, V gene, J gene, D gene, CDR3 DNA, CDR3 protein. The D gene is left open where the match is weak. Some rows mark clone size as missing; the rest say once, few, many or name a class of expanded clone.

NA	TRBV7-9	TRBJ2-1	TRBD2	TGTGCCAGCAGCTCCTGGGTGACTAGCGGGAGTCATAATGAGCAGTTCTTC	CASSSWVTSGSHNEQFF
NA	TRBV20-1	TRBJ1-2	NA	TGCAGTGCCCCAGATTCTCGGGGGCGCACCTATGGCTACACCTTC	CSAPDSRGRTYGYTF
many	TRBV20-1	TRBJ2-3	NA	TGCAGTGCTAGAGATCAGCAGGGCACAGATACGCAGTATTTT	CSARDQQGTDTQYF
few	TRBV5-1	TRBJ1-1	NA	TGCGCCAGCAGCCGACACTCGAACACTGAAGCTTTCTTT	CASSRHSNTEAFF
few	TRBV20-1	TRBJ2-7	NA	TGCAGTGCTAGAGATGGGCCAAGGAGGTACCTCTACGAGCAGTACTTC	CSARDGPRRYLYEQYF
few	TRBV6-5	TRBJ1-1	NA	TGTGCCAGCAGTTATCGAAAGAAACACTCGGGGGGGAACCGTCCTGAAGCTTTCTTT	CASSYRKKHSGGNRPEAFF
few	TRBV5-4	TRBJ2-1	NA	TGTGCCAGCAACCGACAGGACCACTCCTACAATGAGCAGTTCTTC	CASNRQDHSYNEQFF
many	TRBV7-9	TRBJ1-4	TRBD1	TGTGCCAGCAGCTTAGCGGACAGGGAGGATGAAAAACTGTTTTTT	CASSLADREDEKLFF
few	TRBV6-5	TRBJ1-4	NA	TGTGCCAGCAGTTACACCTGGGAGAGTAATGAAAAACTGTTTTTT	CASSYTWESNEKLFF
NA	TRBV14	TRBJ2-7	NA	TGTGCCAGCGGACCGGGGTCCCACGAGCAGTACTTC	CASGPGSHEQYF
NA	TRBV10-3	TRBJ2-7	NA	TGTGCCATCAGTGAGCGAGAGGTGGGCGACGAGCAGTACTTC	CAISEREVGDEQYF
NA	TRBV12-3/TRBV12-4	TRBJ2-5	NA	TGTGCCAGCAGCCTCTCACCTGTGGGACAAGAGACCCAGTACTTC	CASSLSPVGQETQYF
NA	TRBV18	TRBJ2-7	NA	TGTGCCAGCAGGCGTGGGGGCGACGAGCAGTACTTC	CASRRGGDEQYF